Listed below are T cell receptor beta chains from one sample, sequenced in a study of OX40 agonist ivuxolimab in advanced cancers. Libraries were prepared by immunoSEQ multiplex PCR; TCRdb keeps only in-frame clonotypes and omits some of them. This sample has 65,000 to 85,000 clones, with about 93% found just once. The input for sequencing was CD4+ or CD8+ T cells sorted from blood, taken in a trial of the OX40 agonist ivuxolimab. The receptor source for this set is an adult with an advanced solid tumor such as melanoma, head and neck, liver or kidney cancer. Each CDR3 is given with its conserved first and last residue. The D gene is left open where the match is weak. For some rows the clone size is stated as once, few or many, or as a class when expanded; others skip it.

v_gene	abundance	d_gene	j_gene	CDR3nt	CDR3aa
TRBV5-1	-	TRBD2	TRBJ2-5	TGCGCCAGCAGCTTGATCCGGTCGGGAGGAGGGGAGACCCAGTACTTC	CASSLIRSGGGETQYF
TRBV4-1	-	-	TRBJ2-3	TGCGCCAGCAGCCAAGATACTGAGTGGGGTTTGGCAGCGCTCACAGATACGCAGTATTTT	CASSQDTEWGLAALTDTQYF
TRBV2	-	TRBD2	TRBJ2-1	TGTGCCAGCAGTGCTAGCGGGAGGTCGGGTCTTGAGCAGTTCTTC	CASSASGRSGLEQFF
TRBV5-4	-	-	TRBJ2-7	TGTGCCAGCAGTCCGGGGTGGGACGGCCCCTACGAGCAGTACTTC	CASSPGWDGPYEQYF
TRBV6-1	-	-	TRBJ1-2	TGTGCCAGCACCTCCGCCGAGGGATGGATGTATGGCTACACCTTC	CASTSAEGWMYGYTF
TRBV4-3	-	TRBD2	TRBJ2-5	TGCGCCAGCAGCCTCGGACTAGGAGAAGTAGAGACCCAGTACTTC	CASSLGLGEVETQYF
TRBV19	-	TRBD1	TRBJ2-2	TGTGCCAGTAGTATAGGACAGGGCTACAGATTTAACACCGGGGAGCTGTTTTTT	CASSIGQGYRFNTGELFF
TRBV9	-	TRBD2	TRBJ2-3	TGTGCCAGCAGCGTAAGGGTAGCGGGGATGGGGATGGTAGATACGCAGTATTTT	CASSVRVAGMGMVDTQYF
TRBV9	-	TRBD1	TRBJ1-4	TGTGCCAGCAGCGATACAGGGGGTCCTAATGAAAAACTGTTTTTT	CASSDTGGPNEKLFF
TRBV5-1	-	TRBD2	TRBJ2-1	TGCGCCAGCAGCTTCACAAGCGGGAGGGGCAATGAGCAGTTCTTC	CASSFTSGRGNEQFF
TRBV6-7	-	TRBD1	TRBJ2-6	TGTGCCAGCAGCCGACAGGGTTGGTGTTCGGAGTCCGGGGCCAACGTCCTGACTTTC	CASSRQGWCSESGANVLTF
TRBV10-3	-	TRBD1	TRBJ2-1	TGTGCCATCCAGGGACAGGGAGAAATCAATGAGCAGTTCTTC	CAIQGQGEINEQFF
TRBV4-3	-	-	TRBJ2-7	TGCGCCAGCAGCCAACATGGACAGCGGGCCGAGCAGTACTTC	CASSQHGQRAEQYF
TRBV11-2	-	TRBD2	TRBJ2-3	TGTGCCAGCAGCCTCCGAGGGGCTAGCGGGGTGTATACGCAGTATTTT	CASSLRGASGVYTQYF
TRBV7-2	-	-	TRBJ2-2	TGTGCCAGCAGCTTAGCCCCAACCACCTGGGCCTCCGGGGAGCTGTTTTTT	CASSLAPTTWASGELFF
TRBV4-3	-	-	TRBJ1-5	TGCGCCAGCAGCCAAGATAGAGAAGGCACAGGTCAGCCCCAGCATTTT	CASSQDREGTGQPQHF
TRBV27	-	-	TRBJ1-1	TGTGCCAGCAGTTTTGGAGGGAACACTGAAGCTTTCTTT	CASSFGGNTEAFF
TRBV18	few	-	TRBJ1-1	TGTGCCAGCACATCGACGAACACTGAAGCTTTCTTT	CASTSTNTEAFF
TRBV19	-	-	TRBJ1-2	TGTGCCAGTAGTATAGACAGGGTCGAAAACTATGGCTACACCTTC	CASSIDRVENYGYTF
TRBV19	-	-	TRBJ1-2	TGTGCCAGTATTGGACCTCTTAAGAGCGAAGACCCCTATGGCTACACCTTC	CASIGPLKSEDPYGYTF
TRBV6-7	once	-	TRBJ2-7	TGTGCCAGCAGTTTAGGACACGAGCAGTACTTC	CASSLGHEQYF
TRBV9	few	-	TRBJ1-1	TGTGCCAGCAGCCCTATGGGCCTGAACACTGAAGCTTTCTTT	CASSPMGLNTEAFF
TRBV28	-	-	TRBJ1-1	TGTGCCAGCAGTTTACGACCGCCTGAAGCTTTCTTT	CASSLRPPEAFF
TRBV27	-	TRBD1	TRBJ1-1	TGTGCCACCGCCAATTCCGGGACAGGGAACACTGAAGCTTTCTTT	CATANSGTGNTEAFF